These 31 T cell receptor beta chains came from one sample sequenced in a study of T cell responses to AZD1222 COVID-19 vaccine. Sequenced by immunoSEQ multiplex PCR; TCRdb stores in-frame clones only, minus some. This table holds 150,000 to 200,000 clones, over 80% found once. The sample consisted of peripheral blood, taken 28 days after the second dose of the MenACWY control vaccine. The receptors were sampled from an adult who received the MenACWY meningococcal vaccine as a control.

CDR3 loop: CASSQDLGQSSSYEQYF. Written as DNA, the CDR3 is TGTGCCAGCAGCCAAGATCTTGGGCAGTCAAGCTCCTACGAGCAGTACTTC. The chain carries TRBV4-2 and TRBJ2-7; no clear D gene. CDR1 LGHNA and CDR2 YNFKEQ come from the germline V gene. The CDR3 loop spans 17 amino acids. V lost 0 bases to trimming and J lost 0 bases, with 15 bases between them.

The chain is built from TRBV6-6 and TRBJ2-1, with 10 nucleotides matching TRBD2. The CDR3 is 17 residues long. The ends lost 5 bases at V and 3 bases at J; junction bases unmatched: 10. Germline values: CDR1 MNHNY, CDR2 SVGAGI (reference sequence). The CDR3 coding sequence is TGTGCCAGCAGTCCCTCATTTGGACTAGCGGACTACAATGAGCAGTTCTTC. This codes for CASSPSFGLADYNEQFF.

This clone is a singleton in its sample. This chain uses TRBV6-1 with TRBJ1-5; unclear D gene. V was trimmed by 2 bases and J by 0 bases, leaving 14 bases between them. From germline, CDR1 is MNHNS and CDR2 SASEGT. This CDR3 has 17 residues. CDR3 amino acids: CASSELAAVYSNQPQHF. The DNA of the CDR3 is TGTGCCAGCAGTGAATTGGCTGCAGTTTATAGCAATCAGCCCCAGCATTTT.

The chain couples TRBV27 to TRBJ1-4; 9 bases line up with TRBD1. CDR1 MNHEY and CDR2 SMNVEV come from the germline V gene (reference sequence). This CDR3 comprises 14 residues. The V and J ends lost 5 bases and 8 bases, in that order; junction bases with no gene match: 6. CDR3 nucleotide sequence: TGTGCCAGCAGTCCCCGGGACAGGGACGAAAAACTGTTTTTT. Translating it yields CASSPRDRDEKLFF.

The rearrangement uses TRBV5-6 and TRBJ2-7; D is unresolved. The CDR3 loop spans 13 amino acids. V was shortened by 0 bases and J by 6 bases, with 10 bases between the two germline ends. Germline CDR1 SGHDT, CDR2 YYEEEE. The CDR3 coding sequence is TGTGCCAGCAGCTTGGGAGCACTTGGCGAGCAGTACTTC. Translating it yields CASSLGALGEQYF.

The CDR3 nucleotides are TGTGCCTGGAGCCTAGGCGTAGGGACTGAAGCTTTCTTT. This encodes CAWSLGVGTEAFF. The chain couples TRBV30 to TRBJ1-1; D is uncertain. CDR3 size: 13 residues. The germline CDR1 and CDR2 sequences are GTSNPN and SVGIG (reference sequence). Trimming took 3 bases from V and 5 from J, leaving 13 bases between them.

The rearrangement uses TRBV11-2 and TRBJ1-3, with D perhaps TRBD1 (5 bases). The CDR3 runs to 15 residues. V lost 1 base and J 0 bases, leaving 7 bases between the germline ends. Germline values: CDR1 SGHAT, CDR2 FQNNGV. CDR3 amino acids: CASSLAGNSGNTIYF. The CDR3 coding sequence is TGTGCCAGCAGCTTAGCAGGGAACTCTGGAAACACCATATATTTT.

The chain couples TRBV4-1 to TRBJ1-1; unclear D gene. V was clipped by 8 bases and J by 8 bases, with 9 bases between them. There are 10 residues in the CDR3. CDR1 is MGHRA and CDR2 is YSYEKL in the germline V gene. The CDR3 reads CASGEAEAFF. For the CDR3, the DNA is TGCGCCAGCGGAGAGGCGGAAGCTTTCTTT.

The gene calls are TRBV29-1 and TRBJ2-7; the match to TRBD2 covers 9 bases. Germline CDR1 is SQVTM and CDR2 is ANQGSEA. The CDR3 runs to 16 residues. V lost 4 bases and J lost 0; bases outside the gene matches: 10. The CDR3, as DNA: TGCAGCGTTGGGCTACTAGCGGGTCTCAGCTCCTACGAGCAGTACTTC. Its protein product is CSVGLLAGLSSYEQYF.

In its sample, this clone was seen once. The J gene is TRBJ2-7, the V gene TRBV27, with D possibly matching TRBD1 (5 bases). The CDR3 has 11 residues. With 6 bases removed from V and 6 bases from J, the gap between germline ends came to 9 bases. Germline V gene sequence: CDR1 MNHEY, CDR2 SMNVEV (reference sequence). CDR3 in amino acids: CASRDSLEQYF. The CDR3 DNA is TGTGCCAGCAGAGACAGTCTCGAGCAGTACTTC.

The CDR3 region has the DNA TGTGCCAGCAGTGTTTCCGGACAGCAAAATCAGCCCCAGCATTTT. Translation: CASSVSGQQNQPQHF. V gene TRBV2 combines with J gene TRBJ1-5; TRBD1 is a possible D gene (6 bases). The CDR3 spans 15 residues. Germline V gives CDR1 SNHLY, CDR2 FYNNEI. V lost 4 bases, J lost 4 bases, and 14 bases lay in between.

CDR3 amino acids: CASSPGGRVYEQYF. The CDR3, as DNA: TGTGCCAGTAGCCCGGGCGGGAGGGTCTACGAGCAGTACTTC. This chain joins TRBV19 and TRBJ2-7, with TRBD2 identical over 9 bases. CDR1 is LNHDA and CDR2 is SQIVND in the germline V gene (reference sequence). The junction had 6 bases not matched to a gene; V was cut back by 6 bases and J by 3 bases. This CDR3 is built from 14 residues.

This rearrangement joins TRBV28 to TRBJ2-7; D perhaps matches TRBD1 (6 bases). The V end lost 6 bases, the J end lost 5 bases, and 11 bases lay between the germline ends. The germline V gene encodes CDR1 MDHEN and CDR2 SYDVKM. The CDR3 runs to 12 residues. As DNA, the CDR3 is TGTGCCAGCAGGAGGACAGCTGACGAGCAGTACTTC. Amino acids: CASRRTADEQYF.

CDR3 DNA: TGTGCCATCAGTGAGTCGGGGGGTTCTGGGGCTTTCTTT. It is translated as CAISESGGSGAFF. V is TRBV10-3 and J is TRBJ1-1, with a possible D match to TRBD1 (5 bases). The length of the CDR3 is 13 residues. The V and J ends lost 0 bases and 11 bases respectively, with 13 bases between them. The germline V gene encodes CDR1 ENHRY and CDR2 SYGVKD.

There are a few counts of this clone. J is TRBJ2-7 and V is TRBV5-1; 9 bases agree with TRBD1. This CDR3 is 14 amino acids long. The junction had 2 bases not matched to a gene; V was cut back by 0 bases and J by 4 bases. In germline, CDR1 is SGHRS, CDR2 YFSETQ. In nucleotides, the CDR3 is TGCGCCAGCAGCTTGGGGGACAGGGTTTACGAGCAGTACTTC. It encodes CASSLGDRVYEQYF.

J is TRBJ1-2 and V is TRBV28; possibly TRBD1 for D (6 bases). The germline V gene encodes CDR1 MDHEN and CDR2 SYDVKM. Trimming removed 6 bases from V and 8 bases from J, with 19 bases in between. This CDR3 region has 14 residues. The CDR3 DNA follows: TGTGCCAGCAGGACTCACGGCGGAGGGGGAGGCTACACCTTC. Translation: CASRTHGGGGGYTF.

The rearrangement links TRBV3-1 (or the pseudogene TRBV3-2) to TRBJ2-1, with 11 bases matching TRBD2. Trimming took 3 bases from V and 2 from J; bases not matched to a gene: 3. The CDR3 has 16 residues. The germline gives CDR1 LGHDT, CDR2 YNNKEL (reference sequence). The CDR3 is CASSHDSGGAYNEQFF. DNA of the CDR3: TGTGCCAGCAGCCATGATAGCGGGGGGGCCTACAATGAGCAGTTCTTC.

The gene calls are TRBV18 and TRBJ1-5; TRBD1 matches 12 bases. The J segment lost 2 bases and the V segment lost 2 bases, leaving 4 bases of the junction unmatched. This CDR3 contains 17 residues. Per the germline V gene, CDR1 is KGHSH and CDR2 is LQKENI. The CDR3 sequence: CASSPGTGGLGNQPQHF. For the CDR3, the DNA is TGTGCCAGCTCACCAGGGACAGGGGGCCTGGGCAATCAGCCCCAGCATTTT. Full variable domain (missing parts from reference TRBV18 and TRBJ1-5): NAGVMQNPRHLVRRRGQEARLRCSPMKGHSHVYWYRQLPEEGLKFMVYLQKENIIDESGMPKERFSAEFPKEGPSILRIQQVVRGDSAAYFCASSPGTGGLGNQPQHFGDGTRLSIL.

The CDR3 sequence is CASSLELALQETQYF. The CDR3 DNA follows: TGCGCCAGCAGCTTGGAGCTGGCTCTCCAAGAGACCCAGTACTTC. This chain connects TRBV5-1 to TRBJ2-5; D not resolved. V was shortened by 0 bases and J by 1 base, with 10 bases between the two germline ends. The CDR3 sequence is 15 residues long. Germline V gives CDR1 SGHRS, CDR2 YFSETQ.

The chain couples TRBV5-1 to TRBJ1-3; D is unclear. Trimming removed 3 bases from V and 3 bases from J, with 7 bases in between. Germline lookup yields CDR1 SGHRS and CDR2 YFSETQ. The CDR3 sequence is 13 residues long. This CDR3 is CASSWTGGNTIYF. CDR3 coding DNA: TGCGCCAGCAGCTGGACGGGTGGAAACACCATATATTTT.

The chain has TRBV15 and TRBJ1-1; D may be TRBD1 (6 bases). This CDR3 has 12 amino acids. V lost 2 bases to trimming and J lost 7 bases, with 8 bases between them. Germline assignment: CDR1 LNHNV and CDR2 YYDKDF (reference sequence). CDR3: CATSRLDSEAFF. CDR3 bases: TGTGCCACCAGCAGACTGGACAGTGAAGCTTTCTTT.

The V gene is TRBV29-1, the J gene TRBJ2-4; 7 nucleotides agree with TRBD1. The CDR3 has 11 amino acids. V lost 6 bases, J lost 9 bases, and 5 bases stayed unmatched. Germline V lookup: CDR1 SQVTM, CDR2 ANQGSEA. The CDR3: CSVGQSGIQYF. The CDR3 region has the DNA TGCAGCGTGGGACAGAGCGGCATTCAGTACTTC.

This chain joins TRBV5-6 and TRBJ1-5; the D is unclear. CDR1 is SGHDT, CDR2 YYEEEE, per germline. Trimming shortened V by 3 bases and J by 2 bases, and 18 bases separated the two germline ends. The CDR3 covers 17 residues. DNA of the CDR3: TGTGCCAGCAGCTCCAGTCGGCGGTTTTCTGGCAATCAGCCCCAGCATTTT. This sequence encodes CASSSSRRFSGNQPQHF. Full variable domain (rest looked up from reference TRBV5-6 and TRBJ1-5): DAGVTQSPTHLIKTRGQQVTLRCSPKSGHDTVSWYQQALGQGPQFIFQYYEEEERQRGNFPDRFSGHQFPNYSSELNVNALLLGDSALYLCASSSSRRFSGNQPQHFGDGTRLSIL.

The genes are TRBV7-2 and TRBJ2-2, with D uncertain. The V end lost 5 bases, the J end lost 4 bases, and 11 bases lay between the germline ends. In germline, CDR1 is SGHTA, CDR2 FQGNSA. The CDR3 runs 14 residues. This chain's CDR3 is CASSARQATGELFF. CDR3 nucleotides: TGTGCCAGCAGCGCTAGACAAGCCACCGGGGAGCTGTTTTTT.

The chain employs TRBV5-5 and TRBJ1-2, with D hard to call. The germline V gene encodes CDR1 SGHKS and CDR2 YYEKEE (reference sequence). V was trimmed by 0 bases and J by 3 bases, leaving 6 bases between them. This CDR3 has 13 residues. DNA for the CDR3: TGTGCCAGCAGCTTGGTGGATGACTATGGCTACACCTTC. Amino acids: CASSLVDDYGYTF. The full variable domain, in which reference TRBV5-5 and TRBJ1-2 provide the parts outside the CDR3, is DAGVTQSPTHLIKTRGQQVTLRCSPISGHKSVSWYQQVLGQGPQFIFQYYEKEERGRGNFPDRFSARQFPNYSSELNVNALLLGDSALYLCASSLVDDYGYTFGSGTRLTVV.

The rearrangement links TRBV7-9 to TRBJ1-1; D ambiguous. CDR1 and CDR2 (germline): SEHNR, FQNEAQ (reference sequence). The CDR3 runs 12 residues. Deletions cut 2 bases from V and 5 bases from J, with 6 bases between. The CDR3 is CASSLSHTEAFF. For the CDR3, the DNA is TGTGCCAGCAGCTTATCGCATACTGAAGCTTTCTTT.

This rearrangement joins TRBV7-9 to TRBJ2-1; D not certain. The CDR3 totals 13 residues. Trimming cost V 1 base and J 3 bases, with 4 bases left between them. CDR1 and CDR2 (germline): SEHNR, FQNEAQ (reference sequence). The CDR3: CASSLVVYNEQFF. CDR3 nucleotides: TGTGCCAGCAGCTTAGTAGTCTACAATGAGCAGTTCTTC.

The chain is built from TRBV7-9 and TRBJ1-5; D remains unclear. Germline assignment: CDR1 SEHNR and CDR2 FQNEAQ (reference sequence). V gave up 1 base and J gave up 7 bases, with 8 bases separating them. The CDR3 length is 13 residues. Here the CDR3 DNA reads TGTGCCAGCAGCTTAGGGGTCGGCCAGCCCCAGCATTTT. It yields the protein CASSLGVGQPQHF.

The chain employs TRBV19 and TRBJ1-5, with TRBD1 identical over 7 bases. J gave up 3 bases and V 1 base, and 6 bases lay outside the gene matches. The germline gives CDR1 LNHDA, CDR2 SQIVND (reference sequence). The CDR3 runs to 16 residues. CDR3 in amino acids: CASSIAGQLYNQPQHF. The CDR3 region has the DNA TGTGCCAGTAGTATAGCGGGACAGCTATACAATCAGCCCCAGCATTTT. The full variable domain, its missing parts supplied by reference TRBV19 and TRBJ1-5, is DGGITQSPKYLFRKEGQNVTLSCEQNLNHDAMYWYRQDPGQGLRLIYYSQIVNDFQKGDIAEGYSVSREKKESFPLTVTSAQKNPTAFYLCASSIAGQLYNQPQHFGDGTRLSIL.

The V gene is TRBV4-3, the J gene TRBJ2-1, with no clear D. CDR3 length equals 13 residues. Per the germline V gene, CDR1 is LGHNA and CDR2 is YSLEER. V was clipped by 1 base and J by 9 bases, with 10 bases between them. CDR3: CASSQGGRIEQFF. The CDR3 DNA reads TGCGCCAGCAGCCAAGGCGGCCGAATTGAGCAGTTCTTC.

Here the CDR3 DNA reads TGTGCCAGCAGTTACGACAGATCTAACTATGGCTACACCTTC. Translated: CASSYDRSNYGYTF. The rearrangement links TRBV6-5 to TRBJ1-2; D is perhaps TRBD1 (5 bases). The V end was cut by 2 bases, the J end by 0 bases, with 7 bases between. Germline V gene sequence: CDR1 MNHEY, CDR2 SVGAGI. The CDR3 has 14 amino acids.